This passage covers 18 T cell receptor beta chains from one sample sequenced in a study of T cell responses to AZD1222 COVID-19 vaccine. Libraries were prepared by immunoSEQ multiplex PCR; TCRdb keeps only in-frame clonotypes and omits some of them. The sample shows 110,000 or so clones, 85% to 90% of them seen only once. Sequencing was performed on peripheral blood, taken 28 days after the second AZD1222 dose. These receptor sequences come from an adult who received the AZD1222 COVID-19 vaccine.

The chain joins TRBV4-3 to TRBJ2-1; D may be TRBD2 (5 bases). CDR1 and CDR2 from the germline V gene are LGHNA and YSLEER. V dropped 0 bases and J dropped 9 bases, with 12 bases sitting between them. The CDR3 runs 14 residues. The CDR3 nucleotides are TGCGCCAGCAGCCAAGAAGGGTCCCGGGGTGAGCAGTTCTTC. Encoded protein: CASSQEGSRGEQFF.

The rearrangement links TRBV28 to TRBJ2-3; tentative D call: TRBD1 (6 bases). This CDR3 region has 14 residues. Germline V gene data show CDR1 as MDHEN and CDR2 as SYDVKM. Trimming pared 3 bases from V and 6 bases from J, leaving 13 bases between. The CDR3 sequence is CASSFMEQGDTQYF. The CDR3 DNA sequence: TGTGCCAGCAGTTTTATGGAGCAGGGGGATACGCAGTATTTT.

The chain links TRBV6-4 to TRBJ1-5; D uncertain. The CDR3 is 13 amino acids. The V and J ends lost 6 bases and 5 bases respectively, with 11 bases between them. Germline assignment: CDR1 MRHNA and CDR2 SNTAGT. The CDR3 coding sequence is TGTGCCAGCAGCCCCGAACAGCATCAGCCCCAGCATTTT. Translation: CASSPEQHQPQHF.

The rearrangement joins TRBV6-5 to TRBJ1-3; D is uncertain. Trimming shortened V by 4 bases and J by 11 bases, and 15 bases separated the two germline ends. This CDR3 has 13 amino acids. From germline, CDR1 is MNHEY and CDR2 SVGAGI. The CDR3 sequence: CASSSTPLAPIYF. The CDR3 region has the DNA TGTGCCAGCAGTTCTACCCCCCTAGCACCCATATATTTT.

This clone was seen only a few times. In DNA form, the CDR3 reads TGTGCCATCAGCCTGACGACAGATAGAATTAACTATGGCTACACCTTC. This translates into CAISLTTDRINYGYTF. The chain employs TRBV10-3 and TRBJ1-2, with a possible D match to TRBD1 (5 bases). This CDR3 spans 16 amino acids. The V end was cut by 6 bases, the J end by 1 base, with 18 bases between. Germline loops: CDR1 ENHRY, CDR2 SYGVKD.

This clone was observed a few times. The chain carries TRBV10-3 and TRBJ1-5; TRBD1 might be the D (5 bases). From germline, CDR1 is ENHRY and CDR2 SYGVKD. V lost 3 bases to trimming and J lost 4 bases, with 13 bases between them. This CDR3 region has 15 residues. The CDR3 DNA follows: TGTGCCATCAGTGAAGGAGGGGAGATAAATCAGCCCCAGCATTTT. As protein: CAISEGGEINQPQHF.

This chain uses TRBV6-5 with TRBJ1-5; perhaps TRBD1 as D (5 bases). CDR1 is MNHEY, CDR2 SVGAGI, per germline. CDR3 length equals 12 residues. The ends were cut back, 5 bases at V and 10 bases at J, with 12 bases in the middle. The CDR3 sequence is CASSQDRGPQHF. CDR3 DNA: TGTGCCAGCAGTCAGGATAGGGGACCCCAGCATTTT.

CDR3 protein: CASSQLPGQRKKGQYF. CDR3 DNA: TGTGCCAGCAGCCAGTTACCGGGACAAAGAAAAAAGGGGCAGTACTTC. The chain joins TRBV14 to TRBJ2-7; tentatively, D is TRBD1 (6 bases). The germline V gene has CDR1 SGHDN and CDR2 FVKESK. The V and J ends lost 3 bases and 9 bases respectively, with 24 bases between them. The CDR3 consists of 16 residues.

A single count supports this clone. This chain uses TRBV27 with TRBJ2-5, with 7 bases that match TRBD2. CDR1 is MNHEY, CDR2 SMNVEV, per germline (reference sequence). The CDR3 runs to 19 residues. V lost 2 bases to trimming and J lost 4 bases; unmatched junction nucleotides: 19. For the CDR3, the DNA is TGTGCCAGCAGTTTAACCCCCCCGTGGGGAGGGGACCTGCGAGAGACCCAGTACTTC. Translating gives CASSLTPPWGGDLRETQYF.

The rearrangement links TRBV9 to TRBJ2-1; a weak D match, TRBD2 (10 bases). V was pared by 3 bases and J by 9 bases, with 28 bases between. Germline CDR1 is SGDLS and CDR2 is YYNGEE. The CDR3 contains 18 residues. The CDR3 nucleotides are TGTGCCAGCAGCGCGGACAGGGGCAGGGCTAGCGGGGGCCGTGAGCAGTTCTTC. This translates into CASSADRGRASGGREQFF.

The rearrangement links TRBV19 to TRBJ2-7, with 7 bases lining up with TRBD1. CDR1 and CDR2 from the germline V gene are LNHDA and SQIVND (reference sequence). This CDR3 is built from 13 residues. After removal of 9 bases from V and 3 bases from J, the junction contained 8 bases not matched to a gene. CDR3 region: CARLTQGNYEQYF. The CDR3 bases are TGTGCCAGACTAACACAGGGGAACTACGAGCAGTACTTC.

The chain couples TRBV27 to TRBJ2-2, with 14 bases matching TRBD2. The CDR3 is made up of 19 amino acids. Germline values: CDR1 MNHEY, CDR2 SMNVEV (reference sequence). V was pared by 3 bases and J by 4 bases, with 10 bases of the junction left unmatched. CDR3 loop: CASSFARTSGRPSTGELFF. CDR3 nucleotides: TGTGCCAGCAGTTTCGCCCGGACTAGCGGGAGGCCCAGCACCGGGGAGCTGTTTTTT.

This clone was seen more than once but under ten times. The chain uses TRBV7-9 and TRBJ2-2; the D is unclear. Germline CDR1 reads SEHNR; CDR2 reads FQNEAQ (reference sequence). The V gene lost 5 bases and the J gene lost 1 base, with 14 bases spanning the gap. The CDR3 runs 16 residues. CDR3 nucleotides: TGTGCCAGCAGCCCCTTTAGGTTGGGGAACACCGGGGAGCTGTTTTTT. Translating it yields CASSPFRLGNTGELFF.

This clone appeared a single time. CDR3 amino acids: CASSWWAASNQPQHF. Written as DNA, the CDR3 is TGTGCCAGCAGTTGGTGGGCAGCTAGCAATCAGCCCCAGCATTTT. The chain employs TRBV5-8 and TRBJ1-5, with unresolved D. This CDR3 contains 15 residues. V was trimmed by 5 bases and J by 0 bases, leaving 12 bases between them. CDR1 is SGHTS, CDR2 YDEGEE, per germline.

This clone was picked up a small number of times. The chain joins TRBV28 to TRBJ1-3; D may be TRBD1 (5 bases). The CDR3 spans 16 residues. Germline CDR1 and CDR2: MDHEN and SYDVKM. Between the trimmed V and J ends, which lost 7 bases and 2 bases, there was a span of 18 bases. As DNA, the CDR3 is TGTGCCAGCACCACTGGACCCGGGGGAGCTGGAAACACCATATATTTT. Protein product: CASTTGPGGAGNTIYF.

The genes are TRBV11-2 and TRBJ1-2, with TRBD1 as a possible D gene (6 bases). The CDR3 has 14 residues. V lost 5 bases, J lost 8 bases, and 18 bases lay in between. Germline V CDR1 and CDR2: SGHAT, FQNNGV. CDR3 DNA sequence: TGTGCCAGCAGCCGAGAACCTACAGGGTTGGGCTACACCTTC. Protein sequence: CASSREPTGLGYTF.

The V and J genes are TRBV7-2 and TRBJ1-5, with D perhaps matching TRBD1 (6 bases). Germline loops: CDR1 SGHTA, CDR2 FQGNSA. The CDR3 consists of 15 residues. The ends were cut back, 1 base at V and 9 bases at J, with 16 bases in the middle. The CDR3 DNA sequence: TGTGCCAGCAGCTTAGGAGGGGGTCCCCTAAGGCCCCAGCATTTT. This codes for CASSLGGGPLRPQHF.

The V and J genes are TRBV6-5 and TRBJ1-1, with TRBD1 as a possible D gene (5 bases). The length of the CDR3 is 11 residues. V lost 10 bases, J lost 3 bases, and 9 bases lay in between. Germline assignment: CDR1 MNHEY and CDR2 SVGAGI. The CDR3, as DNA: TGTGCCACCAGGGAGGACACTGAAGCTTTCTTT. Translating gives CATREDTEAFF.